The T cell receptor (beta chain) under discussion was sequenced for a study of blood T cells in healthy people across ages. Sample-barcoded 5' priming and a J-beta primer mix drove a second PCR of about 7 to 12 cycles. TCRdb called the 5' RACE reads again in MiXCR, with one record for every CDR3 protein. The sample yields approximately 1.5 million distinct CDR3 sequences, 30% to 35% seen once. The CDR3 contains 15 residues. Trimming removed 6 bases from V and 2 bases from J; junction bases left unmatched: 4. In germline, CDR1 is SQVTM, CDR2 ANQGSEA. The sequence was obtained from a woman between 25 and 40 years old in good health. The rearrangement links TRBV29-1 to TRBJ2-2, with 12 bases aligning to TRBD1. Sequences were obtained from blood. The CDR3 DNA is TGCAGCGTCGCGGGACAGGGGGCTAACACCGGGGAGCTGTTTTTT. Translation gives CSVAGQGANTGELFF.